Described below is a single TCR beta chain sequence and its context. Its specificity is not known. Unique molecular identifiers were built into the TCRbeta library. TCRdb used MiXCR to reprocess the PCR reads, holding one entry per CDR3 protein. The sample holds approximately 800,000 distinct CDR3 sequences, roughly 15% seen once. The data belong to a study of T-cell reconstitution after alpha-beta-depleted transplantation in children. V was cut by 1 base and J by 2 bases, with 20 bases left in between. The CDR3 contains 19 residues. Looked up from germline, CDR1 is SGHAT and CDR2 is FQDESV (reference sequence). Study outcomes and limitations: Some patients showed high day-60 TCRbeta diversity, which derived from surviving recipient T cells and thymic progenitors. It was newly produced T cells that mostly accounted for T-cell counts and diversity one year after transplant. Alpha-beta T cells about two months after transplant reportedly derived from several hundred expanded graft clones.

The sequenced sample was PBMCs, mostly from graft donor cells, obtained 360 days after TCRalphabeta/CD19-depleted stem cell transplant. The V and J genes are TRBV11-1 and TRBJ2-2; TRBD2 is a possible D gene (6 bases). The source of this sequence is a male patient younger than 18 who had a stem cell transplant for acute lymphoblastic leukemia, so the T cells may come from the graft donor. The CDR3 protein is CASSLVLSRDGKNTGELFF. CDR3 sequence (DNA): TGTGCCAGCAGCTTAGTTCTGTCGCGGGACGGTAAAAACACCGGGGAGCTGTTTTTT. The whole variable domain, remainder taken from reference TRBV11-1 and TRBJ2-2, is EAEVAQSPRYKITEKSQAVAFWCDPISGHATLYWYRQILGQGPELLVQFQDESVVDDSQLPKDRFSAERLKGVDSTLKIQPAELGDSAMYLCASSLVLSRDGKNTGELFFGEGSRLTVL.